This T cell receptor beta chain was obtained from a study of cytomegalovirus exposure and HLA in healthy donors. Findings and caveats of the study: In presence/absence analyses, roughly uniform sequencing depth across donors was assumed. The study had only CMV serostatus as immune exposure information.

With V trimmed by 4 bases and J by 0 bases, 8 bases remained unmatched. The germline V gene has CDR1 SGHAT and CDR2 FQDESV (reference sequence). CDR3 length: 16 amino acids. For this clone: The antigen is undetermined.

PCR employed 60 Vbeta and 13 Jbeta primers. Clones were sequenced by immunoSEQ multiplex PCR, and TCRdb holds only the in-frame ones, with some missing. The sample spans 45,000 to 65,000 clones; the ten largest clones claim 9.5% to 15%. This clonotype originated in a man aged 18 to 30 in good health and CMV-seropositive. The sequenced sample was PBMCs. This chain joins TRBV11-1 and TRBJ1-1; TRBD1 aligns across 7 bases. This chain's CDR3 is CASSSDRAWMNTEAFF. In DNA, the CDR3 is TGTGCCAGCAGCTCTGACAGGGCTTGGATGAACACTGAAGCTTTCTTT. The full variable domain, in which reference TRBV11-1 and TRBJ1-1 provide the parts outside the CDR3, is EAEVAQSPRYKITEKSQAVAFWCDPISGHATLYWYRQILGQGPELLVQFQDESVVDDSQLPKDRFSAERLKGVDSTLKIQPAELGDSAMYLCASSSDRAWMNTEAFFGQGTRLTVV.